This is a list of T cell receptor beta chains from one sample in a study of shared clonotypes between healthy human individuals. Sequencing was performed with immunoSEQ multiplex PCR; in TCRdb, only in-frame clones are kept and a portion is missing. The repertoire holds around 1.1 million clones, with 77% as singletons. Sequenced material: memory CD4+ T cells from PBMCs. The receptors were gathered from a man between 18 and 35 years old in good health. Some clones in this sample may be carry-over from other donors' samples. The CDR3 runs from the conserved cysteine through the conserved F or W. Each record gives: J gene, clone size, D gene, CDR3 length, V gene, CDR3 protein, CDR3 DNA. The D gene is left open where the match is weak. Rows give clone size only sometimes, using once, few, many, or a class for an expanded clone.

>TRBJ1-1|-|-|14|TRBV2
CASSPLQPNTEAFF
TGTGCCAGCAGCCCACTACAACCGAACACTGAAGCTTTCTTT
>TRBJ2-3|-|-|14|TRBV5-1
CASNGGYPTDTQYF
TGCGCCAGCAATGGGGGCTATCCCACAGATACGCAGTATTTT
>TRBJ1-5|-|-|14|TRBV7-2
CASSLSSSNQPQHF
TGTGCCAGCAGCTTAAGCTCTAGCAATCAGCCCCAGCATTTT
>TRBJ2-6|-|-|16|TRBV5-5
CASSWTGENGANVLTF
TGTGCCAGCAGCTGGACGGGGGAAAACGGGGCCAACGTCCTGACTTTC
>TRBJ1-5|-|-|15|TRBV19
CASRVITAFNQPQHF
TGTGCCAGTAGGGTAATAACAGCCTTCAATCAGCCCCAGCATTTT
>TRBJ2-1|-|-|13|TRBV9
CASSVGPQIEQFF
TGTGCCAGCAGCGTAGGACCCCAAATCGAGCAGTTCTTC
>TRBJ2-3|-|-|16|TRBV6-1
CASSAAGGPGTDTQYF
TGTGCCAGCAGTGCGGCTGGGGGCCCCGGCACAGATACGCAGTATTTT
>TRBJ1-1|-|-|15|TRBV7-2
CASSPQAGAMTEAFF
TGTGCCAGCAGCCCGCAGGCGGGGGCGATGACTGAAGCTTTCTTT
>TRBJ2-1|few|TRBD2|14|TRBV2
CASRWAGVDNEQFF
TGTGCCAGCAGATGGGCGGGAGTCGACAATGAGCAGTTCTTC
>TRBJ1-2|few|-|12|TRBV6-6
CASSKGGYGYTF
TGTGCCAGCAGTAAAGGGGGCTATGGCTACACCTTC
>TRBJ2-7|-|-|14|TRBV5-1
CASSLGVGSYEQYF
TGCGCCAGCAGCTTGGGGGTAGGGTCCTACGAGCAGTACTTC
>TRBJ2-1|few|-|15|TRBV2
CASKVGGSSYNEQFF
TGTGCCAGCAAGGTTGGGGGTAGCTCCTACAATGAGCAGTTCTTC
>TRBJ2-3|-|-|16|TRBV18
CASSPIEAGEGDTQYF
TGTGCCAGCTCACCAATTGAGGCAGGGGAAGGAGATACGCAGTATTTT
>TRBJ2-1|once|TRBD2|15|TRBV4-2
CASSVLAGNYNEQFF
TGTGCCAGCAGCGTCCTAGCGGGGAACTACAATGAGCAGTTCTTC
>TRBJ1-2|-|-|15|TRBV6-1
CASTSTGGLNYGYTF
TGTGCCAGCACCTCGACAGGCGGTCTAAACTATGGCTACACCTTC
>TRBJ1-1|few|-|15|TRBV27
CASSLRSGGYRTAFF
TGTGCCAGCAGTTTAAGGTCGGGGGGCTACCGCACAGCTTTCTTT
>TRBJ2-7|-|TRBD1|16|TRBV5-6
CASTNGPGTGTYEQYF
TGTGCCAGCACCAATGGTCCGGGGACAGGGACCTACGAGCAGTACTTC
>TRBJ1-5|-|-|16|TRBV6-6
CASSPRQGSGVQPQHF
TGTGCCAGCAGTCCCCGGCAGGGGAGTGGTGTTCAGCCCCAGCATTTT
>TRBJ2-1|-|-|12|TRBV28
CASSGSSAEQFF
TGTGCCAGCAGCGGCTCCTCGGCTGAGCAGTTCTTC
>TRBJ2-7|-|-|11|TRBV2
CASREGGEQYF
TGTGCCAGCAGAGAGGGAGGCGAGCAGTACTTC
>TRBJ1-5|-|-|12|TRBV6-5
CATGAGFLPQHF
TGTGCCACCGGGGCAGGGTTCCTCCCCCAGCATTTT
>TRBJ1-2|-|-|11|TRBV29-1
CSVEDRGGYTF
TGCAGCGTTGAGGACCGTGGTGGCTACACCTTC
>TRBJ1-4|-|-|13|TRBV4-1
CASSQVGVRTPFF
TGCGCCAGCAGCCAAGTTGGCGTCCGGACACCGTTTTTT
>TRBJ2-5|-|TRBD2|15|TRBV6-6
CASGRGLAKGQTQYF
TGTGCCAGTGGTAGGGGACTAGCTAAAGGACAGACCCAGTACTTC
>TRBJ2-1|once|-|12|TRBV28
CASSLRNNEQFF
TGTGCCAGCAGTTTACGGAACAATGAGCAGTTCTTC